The clone carrying this T cell receptor (beta chain) showed up just a few times. Its antigen is currently unknown. Time point described: persistent/refractory GD, antithyroid drugs over 5 years with positive TRAb. Extracted RNA from PBMCs served as the source of the TCR library. This entry belongs to a study of regulatory T cells in long-lasting Graves disease. Germline lookup yields CDR1 DFQATT and CDR2 SNEGSKA (reference sequence). V lost 6 bases and J 2 bases, leaving 17 bases between the germline ends. This CDR3 has 14 amino acids. Regarding the study as a whole: Among samples with persistent disease, TRBV28, TRBJ1-2 and TRBJ2-5 were favored. Only a small sample size was used, which may have cut accuracy.

TCR beta libraries were built with iRepertoire HTBI primers and Arm-PCR of CDR3 regions. TCRdb processed the multiplex PCR reads anew with MiXCR; each CDR3 protein has one entry. Of around 450,000 distinct CDR3 sequences in the sample, around a fifth were seen once. The chain recombines TRBV20-1 with TRBJ2-7, with a weak D call TRBD1 (6 bases). The source is a female donor with Graves disease. The sample here was peripheral blood mononuclear cells (PBMCs), taken when the disease was refractory, from a patient treated with antithyroid drugs. CDR3 region: CSAETGTLPYEQYF. The DNA for the CDR3 is TGCAGTGCGGAGACCGGGACACTACCCTACGAGCAGTACTTC.